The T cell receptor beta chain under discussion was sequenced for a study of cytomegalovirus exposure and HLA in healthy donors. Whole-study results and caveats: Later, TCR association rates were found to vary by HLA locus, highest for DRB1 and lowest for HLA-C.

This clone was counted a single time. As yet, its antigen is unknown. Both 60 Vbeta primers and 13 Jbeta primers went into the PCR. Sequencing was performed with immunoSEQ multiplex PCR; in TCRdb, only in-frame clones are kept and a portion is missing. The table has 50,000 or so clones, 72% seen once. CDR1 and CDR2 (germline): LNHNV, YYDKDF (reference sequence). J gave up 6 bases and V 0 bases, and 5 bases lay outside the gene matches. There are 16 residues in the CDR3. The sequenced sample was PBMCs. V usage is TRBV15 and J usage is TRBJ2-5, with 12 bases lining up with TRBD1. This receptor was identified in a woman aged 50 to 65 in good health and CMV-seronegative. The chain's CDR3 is CATSREGTGGWQTQYF. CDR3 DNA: TGTGCCACCAGCAGAGAGGGGACAGGGGGCTGGCAGACCCAGTACTTC. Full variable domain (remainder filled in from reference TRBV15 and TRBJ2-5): DAMVIQNPRYQVTQFGKPVTLSCSQTLNHNVMYWYQQKSSQAPKLLFHYYDKDFNNEADTPDNFQSRRPNTSFCFLDIRSPGLGDTAMYLCATSREGTGGWQTQYFGPGTRLLVL.